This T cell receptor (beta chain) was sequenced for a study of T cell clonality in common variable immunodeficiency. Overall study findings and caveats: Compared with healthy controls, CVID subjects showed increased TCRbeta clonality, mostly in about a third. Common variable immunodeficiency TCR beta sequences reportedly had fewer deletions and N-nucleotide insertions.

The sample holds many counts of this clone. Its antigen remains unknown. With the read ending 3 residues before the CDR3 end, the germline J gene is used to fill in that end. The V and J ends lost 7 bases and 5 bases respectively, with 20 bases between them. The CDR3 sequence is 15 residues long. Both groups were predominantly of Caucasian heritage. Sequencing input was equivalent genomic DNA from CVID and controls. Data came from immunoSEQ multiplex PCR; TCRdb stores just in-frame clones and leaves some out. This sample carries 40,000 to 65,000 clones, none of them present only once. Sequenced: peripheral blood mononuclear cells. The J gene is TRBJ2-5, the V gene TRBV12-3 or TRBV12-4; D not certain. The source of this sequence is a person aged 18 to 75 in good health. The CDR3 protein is CASNNNPRSLETQYF. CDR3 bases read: TGTGCCAGCAATAACAATCCTAGGTCCCTGGAGACC.